This TCR beta chain originates from a study of prognosis after radiotherapy for stage I lung cancer. Study in general: Recruitment took place in Nanjing, China, where patients with stage I non-small cell lung cancer were enrolled between April 2018 and January 2019.

The blood draw at each of two time points yielded around 6.2 milliliters of peripheral blood. This clonotype was detected many times. Antigen specificity is unknown. Overall study findings and caveats: Reportedly, TRBV and TRBJ gene usage differed by presence of metastases in patients.

Two-round multiplex PCR, the amplification method, yielded TCR beta CDR3 from genomic DNA. First-round PCR used primers specific to each TRBV and TRBJ gene. TCRdb reprocessed the multiplex PCR reads via MiXCR and lists one record per CDR3 protein. The sample carries tens of thousands of distinct CDR3 sequences, roughly 43% recorded once. Specimen: PBMCs, collected before or after stereotactic body radiation therapy (not recorded which). This sequence was found in a donor at least 50 years old with non-small cell lung cancer.

The CDR3 reads CASSSLRSGMYSYEQYF. In nucleotides, the CDR3 is TGTGCCAGCAGTTCCCTCCGGAGCGGGATGTACTCCTACGAGCAGTACTTC. The chain joins TRBV28 to TRBJ2-7; 7 nucleotides match TRBD2. Germline CDR1 reads MDHEN; CDR2 reads SYDVKM. CDR3 length equals 17 residues. Trimming cost V 4 bases and J 0 bases; bases outside gene matches: 12. Variable domain in full (rest from reference TRBV28 and TRBJ2-7): DVKVTQSSRYLVKRTGEKVFLECVQDMDHENMFWYRQDPGLGLRLIYFSYDVKMKEKGDIPEGYSVSREKKERFSLILESASTNQTSMYLCASSSLRSGMYSYEQYFGPGTRLTVT.